These 13 T cell receptor beta chains originate from one sample sequenced in a study of PD-1 blockade in classical Hodgkin lymphoma. Relapse was seen in all patients after autologous stem cell transplantation, and brentuximab vedotin exposure was variable. Method: immunoSEQ multiplex PCR; TCRdb's copy keeps in-frame clones and lacks some. The sample has roughly 97,000 clones; approximately 88% are singletons. The sequences come from peripheral blood mononuclear cells (PBMCs), collected at baseline. The receptors were sampled from a human donor with classical Hodgkin lymphoma.

V and J are TRBV5-1 and TRBJ2-5; 7 bases agree with TRBD1. Germline V gives CDR1 SGHRS, CDR2 YFSETQ. Germline trimming cut 4 bases from V and 5 bases from J; bases unmatched to any gene: 2. The CDR3 covers 12 residues. As DNA, the CDR3 is TGCGCCAGCAGCCTGACAGGGGAGACCCAGTACTTC. Protein product: CASSLTGETQYF. The whole variable domain, remainder taken from reference TRBV5-1 and TRBJ2-5, is KAGVTQTPRYLIKTRGQQVTLSCSPISGHRSVSWYQQTPGQGLQFLFEYFSETQRNKGNFPGRFSGRQFSNSRSEMNVSTLELGDSALYLCASSLTGETQYFGPGTRLLVL.

The CDR3 here is CSASEFANYGYTF. CDR3 coding DNA: TGCAGCGCCTCAGAGTTCGCTAACTATGGCTACACCTTC. This chain joins TRBV29-1 and TRBJ1-2; D is undetermined. The V gene's germline CDR1 is SQVTM and CDR2 ANQGSEA. The CDR3 length is 13 residues. Trimming took off 7 bases at V and 0 bases at J, with 12 bases between the two ends. Using reference TRBV29-1 and TRBJ1-2 for the parts outside the CDR3, the full variable domain is SAVISQKPSRDICQRGTSLTIQCQVDSQVTMMFWYRQQPGQSLTLIATANQGSEATYESGFVIDKFPISRPNLTFSTLTVSNMSPEDSSIYLCSASEFANYGYTFGSGTRLTVV.

The chain employs TRBV27 and TRBJ1-2; D is perhaps TRBD1 (6 bases). CDR1 MNHEY and CDR2 SMNVEV come from the germline V gene (reference sequence). V lost 6 bases and J lost 4, with 24 bases in between. The CDR3 sequence is 17 residues long. In nucleotides, the CDR3 is TGTGCCAGCAGCGGGGGGGGGCACCCAGGGTCCGCCTATGGCTACACCTTC. The encoded protein is CASSGGGHPGSAYGYTF.

The V and J genes are TRBV9 and TRBJ2-1; TRBD2 matches 9 bases. The CDR3 has 14 amino acids. With V trimmed by 3 bases and J by 4 bases, 2 bases remained unmatched. In germline, CDR1 is SGDLS, CDR2 YYNGEE. The CDR3 sequence is CASSERGEYNEQFF. In DNA, the CDR3 is TGTGCCAGCAGCGAGCGGGGGGAGTACAATGAGCAGTTCTTC.

The chain combines TRBV5-4 with TRBJ2-7; D is perhaps TRBD1 (5 bases). The germline V and J ends were trimmed by 3 bases and 3 bases, with 16 bases remaining between them. Germline V gene sequence: CDR1 SGHNT, CDR2 YYREEE (reference sequence). The CDR3 is 15 amino acids. For the CDR3, the DNA is TGTGCCAGCAGCTGGGCAGGGTCGTCTGTCTACGAGCAGTACTTC. This gives the protein CASSWAGSSVYEQYF.

The chain links TRBV11-2 to TRBJ1-1; no clear D. Trimming cost V 6 bases and J 2 bases, with 13 bases left between them. The CDR3 contains 14 residues. The V gene's germline CDR1 is SGHAT and CDR2 FQNNGV. Here the CDR3 DNA reads TGTGCCAGCAGGATAAGACGAGATAACACTGAAGCTTTCTTT. Its protein product is CASRIRRDNTEAFF. Full variable domain (missing parts from reference TRBV11-2 and TRBJ1-1): EAGVAQSPRYKIIEKRQSVAFWCNPISGHATLYWYQQILGQGPKLLIQFQNNGVVDDSQLPKDRFSAERLKGVDSTLKIQPAKLEDSAVYLCASRIRRDNTEAFFGQGTRLTVV.

The chain combines TRBV23-1 with TRBJ2-1; TRBD2 matches at 12 bases. TRBV23-1 is flagged as an ORF with uncertain function. The CDR3 is 17 amino acids. V trimming: 3 bases; J trimming: 5 bases; junction bases outside the gene matches: 8. CDR3 coding DNA: TGCGCCAGCAGTCACCGGGGACTAGCGGGCCCCAACAATGAGCAGTTCTTC. Amino acids: CASSHRGLAGPNNEQFF.

This rearrangement joins TRBV5-1 to TRBJ2-3, with D possibly TRBD1 on 5 matching bases. Trimming cost V 4 bases and J 10 bases, with 19 bases left between them. The CDR3 sequence is 14 residues long. CDR1 and CDR2 from the germline V gene are SGHRS and YFSETQ. The CDR3 spells CASSPSSPRVAQYF. In nucleotides, the CDR3 is TGCGCCAGCAGCCCCAGTTCCCCCAGGGTGGCGCAGTATTTT.

This clone showed up just once. The rearrangement uses TRBV9 and TRBJ2-2, with 13 positions matching TRBD2. Trimming at V came to 0 bases and at J to 1 base, leaving 18 bases not matched to a gene. The CDR3 runs to 23 residues. The germline CDR1 and CDR2 sequences are SGDLS and YYNGEE. DNA for the CDR3: TGTGCCAGCAGCGTAGCGTCGGTTGGTCCGGGACTAGCGGGACTTTGGAACACCGGGGAGCTGTTTTTT. Protein sequence: CASSVASVGPGLAGLWNTGELFF.

The chain employs TRBV18 and TRBJ1-4, with unresolved D. The ends were cut back, 4 bases at V and 8 bases at J, with 11 bases in the middle. The CDR3 spans 13 residues. Germline assignment: CDR1 KGHSH and CDR2 LQKENI. Here the CDR3 DNA reads TGTGCCAGCTCACGCCGACATAACGAAAAACTGTTTTTT. Its translation: CASSRRHNEKLFF. Looking up the rest from reference TRBV18 and TRBJ1-4 gives the full variable domain: NAGVMQNPRHLVRRRGQEARLRCSPMKGHSHVYWYRQLPEEGLKFMVYLQKENIIDESGMPKERFSAEFPKEGPSILRIQQVVRGDSAAYFCASSRRHNEKLFFGSGTQLSVL.

The chain carries TRBV9 and TRBJ2-2, with D perhaps TRBD2 (5 bases). Germline V gene data show CDR1 as SGDLS and CDR2 as YYNGEE. Between the trimmed V and J ends, which lost 0 bases and 6 bases, there was a span of 9 bases. The CDR3 runs to 14 residues. The CDR3: CASSVAGGSGELFF. The CDR3 nucleotides are TGTGCCAGCAGCGTAGCGGGCGGGTCCGGGGAGCTGTTTTTT. Full variable domain (outside the CDR3, taken from reference TRBV9 and TRBJ2-2): DSGVTQTPKHLITATGQRVTLRCSPRSGDLSVYWYQQSLDQGLQFLIQYYNGEERAKGNILERFSAQQFPDLHSELNLSSLELGDSALYFCASSVAGGSGELFFGEGSRLTVL.

The chain links TRBV29-1 to TRBJ2-1, with no clear D. Germline V gene data show CDR1 as SQVTM and CDR2 as ANQGSEA. V was cut by 4 bases and J by 6 bases, with 7 bases left in between. CDR3 length: 11 amino acids. CDR3 nucleotide sequence: TGCAGCGTTGCTCCCCCCAATGAGCAGTTCTTC. Translated, it gives CSVAPPNEQFF.

In regard to this clone: An end of the junction differs from the germline gene, which may be a read error. The chain employs TRBV7-2 and TRBJ2-1; TRBD2 agrees at 7 bases. This CDR3 is built from 15 residues. Germline CDR1 SGHTA, CDR2 FQGNSA. The CDR3: CASSPSSGTYNEQFF. The CDR3, as DNA: TGCGCCAGCAGCCCCTCTAGCGGTACCTACAATGAGCAGTTCTTC.